This T cell receptor (beta chain) derives from a study of blood T cell repertoires in COVID-19. Overall study: Both acute and convalescent COVID-19 samples were obtained from the United States, Italy and Spain. From T cells, B-cell-depleted T cells, or PBMCs came the material, which was cDNA or gDNA.

The CDR3 is 16 amino acids. Germline V lookup: CDR1 MNHEY, CDR2 SMNVEV (reference sequence). V was cut by 8 bases and J by 0 bases, with 17 bases left in between. Per the original data handling: Amplified reference gene primers provided the basis for estimating nucleated cell counts. Some clones are missing from TCRdb's copy, which holds only in-frame ones; the method was immunoSEQ multiplex PCR. V, J and clone size derive from that table, while D and trimming were established from the DNA sequence. The sample includes under 95,000 clones, over 80% of them seen just once. This receptor was obtained from a woman in her 50s with acute or convalescent COVID-19. The material sequenced was peripheral blood. V usage is TRBV27 and J usage is TRBJ1-5; D possibly corresponds to TRBD1 (6 bases). The CDR3 bases are TGTGCCAGCCGCCCAGACTCAGGGGTTAGCAATCAGCCCCAGCATTTT. Protein: CASRPDSGVSNQPQHF.